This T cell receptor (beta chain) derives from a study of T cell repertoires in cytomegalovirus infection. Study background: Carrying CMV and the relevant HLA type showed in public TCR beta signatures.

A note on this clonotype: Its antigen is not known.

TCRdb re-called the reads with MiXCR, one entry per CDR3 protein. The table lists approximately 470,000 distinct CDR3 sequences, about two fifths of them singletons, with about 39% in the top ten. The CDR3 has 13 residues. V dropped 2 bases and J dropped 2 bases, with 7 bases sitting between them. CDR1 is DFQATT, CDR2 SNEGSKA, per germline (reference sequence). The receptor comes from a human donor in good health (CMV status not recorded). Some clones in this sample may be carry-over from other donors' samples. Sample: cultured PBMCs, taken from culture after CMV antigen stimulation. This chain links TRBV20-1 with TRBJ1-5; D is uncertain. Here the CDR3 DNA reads TGCAGTGCTAGATATGGGGGCAATCAGCCCCAGCATTTT. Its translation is CSARYGGNQPQHF.